The clone carrying this TCR beta chain showed up just a few times. Its antigen remains unidentified. The sample originates from a study of glioma-infiltrating T cells. Amplification of TCR alpha and beta CDR3 regions from RNA used iRepertoire nested multiplex PCR. One-step reverse transcription and amplification started from approximately 100-400 ng of tissue mRNA or PBMC total RNA. MiXCR, applied by TCRdb to the multiplex PCR reads, yields one record per CDR3 protein. The sample consists of about 130,000 distinct CDR3 sequences, around 25% of them appearing once. Germline loops: CDR1 MNHEY, CDR2 SMNVEV (reference sequence). The trim removed 4 bases at V and 3 bases at J, leaving 12 bases unmatched. The CDR3 totals 18 residues. Study results and limitations: Tissue-blood divergence was below expectation in non-neoplastic patients, above in gliomas.

The sequenced sample consisted of glioma tissue, nonneoplastic brain tissue, or PBMCs (not recorded which). The TCR comes from a human donor with low-grade glioma or glioblastoma, undergoing nonglioma brain surgery, or in good health (not recorded which). This chain uses TRBV27 with TRBJ2-1, with TRBD2 matching 10 bases. The CDR3 sequence is CASSSGYLAGGNYNEQFF. As DNA, the CDR3 is TGTGCCAGCAGTTCTGGTTACTTAGCGGGGGGTAACTACAATGAGCAGTTCTTC.